This TCR beta chain was retrieved from a study of blood T cell repertoires in COVID-19. As for the study in general: Acute and convalescent COVID-19 samples came from the United States, Italy and Spain.

As originally analysed: Estimation of nucleated cell counts relied on the amplification of reference gene primers. Method: immunoSEQ multiplex PCR; TCRdb's copy keeps in-frame clones and lacks some. The V and J calls and clone size are taken from that table; D and trimming were inferred from the DNA. The sample lists about 78,000 clones, about 93% occurring once. This CDR3 comprises 16 residues. CDR1 and CDR2 (germline): MNHEY, SVGAGI. Trimming removed 0 bases from V and 4 bases from J, with 15 bases in between. The TCR originated in an elderly woman with acute or convalescent COVID-19. The V gene is TRBV6-5, the J gene TRBJ2-5, with D possibly matching TRBD1 (6 bases). Sequenced material: peripheral blood. In nucleotides, the CDR3 is TGTGCCAGCAGTTACTCTTTACAGGGTGGTGGAGAGACCCAGTACTTC. Residues: CASSYSLQGGGETQYF.